A single sample gave rise to the 14 T cell receptor beta chains below, sequenced in a study of identical twins. TCRdb passed the 5' RACE reads through MiXCR, listing each CDR3 protein once. The table lists about 890,000 distinct CDR3 sequences, more than 9% of them singletons, with 1.5% to 2% in the top ten. Separately, the same data were catalogued under a study of yellow fever vaccine responses in identical twins.

Sequences were obtained from PBMCs. The receptor set was obtained from a woman younger than 35 in good health.

This sequence joins TRBV4-2 and TRBJ2-4, with TRBD2 matching over 7 bases. Trimming cost V 0 bases and J 4 bases; bases outside gene matches: 6. This CDR3 spans 16 amino acids. Germline V lookup: CDR1 LGHNA, CDR2 YNFKEQ. The CDR3 sequence is CASSQDRGAGKNIQYF. The DNA of the CDR3 is TGTGCCAGCAGCCAAGATCGAGGAGCGGGGAAAAACATTCAGTACTTC.

CDR3 sequence: CASSLMLNEQFF. CDR3 bases: TGTGCCAGCAGCTTAATGCTCAATGAGCAGTTCTTC. The chain carries TRBV13 and TRBJ2-1; D call uncertain. The germline V gene has CDR1 PRHDT and CDR2 FYEKMQ (reference sequence). V was clipped by 2 bases and J by 6 bases, with 5 bases between them. CDR3 length: 12 residues.

In this sample, this clonotype turned up many times. The chain recombines TRBV3-1 with TRBJ2-7; 15 positions agree with TRBD2. V was clipped by 6 bases and J by 1 base; unmatched bases: 4. Germline CDR1 LGHDT, CDR2 YNNKEL (reference sequence). The CDR3 has 16 residues. The CDR3 region has the DNA TGTGCCAGCAGGCTGGGACTAGCGGGAGGATCCTACGAGCAGTACTTC. It is translated as CASRLGLAGGSYEQYF.

The chain employs TRBV6-5 and TRBJ1-2; TRBD1 is a possible D gene (6 bases). Trimming took off 0 bases at V and 2 bases at J, with 7 bases between the two ends. The germline gives CDR1 MNHEY, CDR2 SVGAGI. This CDR3 has 14 amino acids. The CDR3 DNA is TGTGCCAGCAGTTACTCGGGGGCGAACTATGGCTACACCTTC. Protein product: CASSYSGANYGYTF.

This chain uses TRBV2 with TRBJ2-7, with 10 bases identical to TRBD2. The CDR3 consists of 14 residues. Per the germline V gene, CDR1 is SNHLY and CDR2 is FYNNEI. V shed 6 bases and J 5 bases; nucleotides not matched to a gene: 7. CDR3 residues: CASRYTSGKDEQYF. CDR3 bases: TGTGCCAGCAGATATACTAGCGGGAAGGACGAGCAGTACTTC.

The rearrangement joins TRBV19 to TRBJ2-5, with D possibly being TRBD1 (6 bases). The V and J ends lost 9 bases and 2 bases respectively, with 13 bases between them. Germline CDR1 is LNHDA and CDR2 is SQIVND (reference sequence). CDR3 length: 13 amino acids. The CDR3 nucleotides are TGTGCCAGCCAAGCCAGGGGACAAGAGACCCAGTACTTC. Amino acids: CASQARGQETQYF.

The sample holds many counts of this clonotype. The V call is TRBV12-3 or TRBV12-4, the J call TRBJ2-7; D gene ambiguous. The CDR3 extends over 12 amino acids. V lost 8 bases to trimming and J lost 4 bases, with 12 bases between them. As DNA, the CDR3 is TGTGCCAGCGGCCCTCGGCGGTACGAGCAGTACTTC. Translating gives CASGPRRYEQYF.

At least ten counts were recorded for this clonotype. The chain combines TRBV29-1 with TRBJ2-2, with D unresolved. Between the trimmed V and J ends, which lost 6 bases and 8 bases, there was a span of 10 bases. This CDR3 is 11 amino acids long. Germline V lookup: CDR1 SQVTM, CDR2 ANQGSEA. The CDR3 DNA sequence: TGCAGCGTGTGGGATTCTGGGGAGCTGTTTTTT. Translating gives CSVWDSGELFF.

This clonotype was detected only a few times. This sequence joins TRBV20-1 and TRBJ2-7; tentatively, D is TRBD1 (5 bases). Deletions cut 0 bases from V and 0 bases from J, with 15 bases between. This CDR3 spans 16 amino acids. The germline CDR1 and CDR2 sequences are DFQATT and SNEGSKA (reference sequence). The CDR3 DNA is TGCAGTGCTAGAGATATGGGGCAGACGATCTCCTACGAGCAGTACGTC. Translation: CSARDMGQTISYEQYV.

This clonotype has more than one count but fewer than ten. The chain is built from TRBV7-2 and TRBJ2-1; TRBD2 matches 12 bases. The CDR3 runs to 16 residues. The germline V gene has CDR1 SGHTA and CDR2 FQGNSA. V shed 5 bases and J 8 bases; nucleotides not matched to a gene: 10. The CDR3 protein is CASSPRPSGGAYEQFF. The CDR3 DNA sequence: TGTGCCAGCAGCCCCCGTCCTAGCGGGGGGGCTTATGAGCAGTTCTTC.

V usage is TRBV10-2 and J usage is TRBJ2-5; 7 bases agree with TRBD2. Germline V lookup: CDR1 WSHSY, CDR2 SAAADI. Trimming at V came to 3 bases and at J to 4 bases, leaving 14 bases not matched to a gene. The CDR3 extends over 17 amino acids. CDR3: CASSDPLKGLKAETQYF. The CDR3 DNA reads TGCGCCAGCAGTGACCCCCTCAAGGGACTAAAGGCAGAGACCCAGTACTTC.

This clonotype was observed at least ten times. The CDR3, as DNA: TGCGCCAGCAGTAACTACCGGGAGACCCAGTACTTC. Translation gives CASSNYRETQYF. V gene TRBV10-1 combines with J gene TRBJ2-5; no clear D gene. The CDR3 sequence is 12 residues long. The V end lost 5 bases, the J end lost 5 bases, and 9 bases lay between the germline ends. Germline CDR1 WNHNN, CDR2 SYGVQD (reference sequence).

V is TRBV9 and J is TRBJ2-1; D ambiguous. The CDR3 totals 14 residues. Germline lookup yields CDR1 SGDLS and CDR2 YYNGEE. V gave up 0 bases and J gave up 4 bases, with 8 bases separating them. Written as DNA, the CDR3 is TGTGCCAGCAGCGTAGTACCGGAGTACAATGAGCAGTTCTTC. Translating gives CASSVVPEYNEQFF.

Only a few counts were recorded for this clonotype. The chain employs TRBV12-3 or TRBV12-4 and TRBJ2-1; no definite D call. V was clipped by 2 bases and J by 4 bases, with 9 bases between them. This CDR3 is 14 amino acids long. CDR3 in DNA: TGTGCCAGCAGTTTAAGGTACGGGTACAATGAGCAGTTCTTC. Its protein product is CASSLRYGYNEQFF.